The clone carrying this T cell receptor (beta chain) has only a few counts. The antigen is unknown. The source of the sample is a study of response to subunit inactivated influenza vaccine. Study results and caveats: Researchers suggested that each seasonal influenza vaccination recruits few new T cells.

TCRdb passed the RT-PCR reads through MiXCR, listing each CDR3 protein once. The sample yields about 570,000 distinct CDR3 sequences, roughly 12% seen once. The ends lost 1 base at V and 4 bases at J; junction bases unmatched: 6. CDR3 length: 15 residues. In germline, CDR1 is LGHNA, CDR2 YSLEER. These data are also associated with another study on T cells expressing NK-cell markers. That publication notes: 5'RACE template switching with UMIs produced the TCR beta cDNA. HCMV seropositivity characterized seven of the eight sequenced donors, and seronegativity one. For a few donors, these clonotypes were likewise the leading ones in the CD3+CD56-NKG2C+ fraction.

The sample in question was PBMCs from blood, obtained on the day of vaccination. This chain uses TRBV4-3 with TRBJ2-5; 7 bases line up with TRBD1. The sequence was obtained from a man in his forties or fifties who received an inactivated influenza vaccine. CDR3 amino acids: CASSQVVRGLETQYF. In nucleotides, the CDR3 is TGCGCCAGCAGCCAAGTCGTAAGGGGGCTAGAGACCCAGTACTTC.